The source of this T cell receptor (beta chain) is a study of blood T cell repertoires in COVID-19. The CDR3 spans 17 residues. Losses at the gene ends were 1 base for V and 0 bases for J; bases not matched to a gene: 6. Looked up from germline, CDR1 is MGHRA and CDR2 is YSYEKL. Authors' analysis steps: Cell counts per sample came from amplifying reference gene primers. Some clones are missing from TCRdb's copy, which holds only in-frame ones; the method was immunoSEQ multiplex PCR. V and J calls plus clone size are reproduced from that table; the DNA served to infer D and trimming. The data contain 61,000 or so clones, under 85% of them singletons.

Sequences were obtained from peripheral blood. The chain joins TRBV4-1 to TRBJ1-5; the match to TRBD1 covers 7 bases. This sequence originates from a woman in her seventies with acute or convalescent COVID-19. The CDR3 DNA reads as TGCGCCAGCAGCCAAGGGACAGGAACCTATAGCAATCAGCCCCAGCATTTT. It is translated as CASSQGTGTYSNQPQHF.